Listed below are T cell receptor beta chains from one sample, sequenced in a study of T cell responses to AZD1222 COVID-19 vaccine. Libraries were prepared by immunoSEQ multiplex PCR; TCRdb keeps only in-frame clonotypes and omits some of them. The sample lists some 64,000 clones; roughly 90% were seen once. Specimen: peripheral blood, collected on day 0 of AZD1222 vaccination. These receptors came from an adult in good health. CDR3s include the opening cysteine and the closing phenylalanine or tryptophan. D genes are given only for firm matches. Clone size is shown for a subset of rows, as once, few, many or a class of expanded clone.

>TRBD1|.|TRBV6-6|TRBJ2-7
TGTGCCAGCACGGGACAGGCCGACTACGAGCAGTACTTC
CASTGQADYEQYF
>.|.|TRBV19|TRBJ1-5
TGTGCCAGTAGTTCCTTCGGGGGGCCCCAGCATTTT
CASSSFGGPQHF
>.|.|TRBV30|TRBJ1-3
TGTGCCTGGGGACCGGACAGCTCTGGAAACACCATATATTTT
CAWGPDSSGNTIYF
>.|.|TRBV3-1/TRBV3-2|TRBJ1-2
TGTGCCAGCGGAGGGAGGGATGGCTACACCTTC
CASGGRDGYTF
>.|few|TRBV5-1|TRBJ1-2
TGCGCCAGCAGCTTGGCTGAAGTCAGTCTCTTCTATGGCTACACCTTC
CASSLAEVSLFYGYTF
>.|.|TRBV19|TRBJ1-4
TGTGCCAGTAGTATTGGTGGGACCGGTAATGAAAAACTGTTTTTT
CASSIGGTGNEKLFF
>TRBD1|.|TRBV6-4|TRBJ1-1
TGTGCCAGCAGTGACGTGGGACAGTTATTCACTGAAGCTTTCTTT
CASSDVGQLFTEAFF
>.|.|TRBV29-1|TRBJ2-7
TGCAGCGTGCCGGGTCCCGGTAACTCATACGAGCAGTACTTC
CSVPGPGNSYEQYF
>.|.|TRBV7-9|TRBJ1-1
TGTGCCAGCAGCCAGGGCGGGGGGTCTGAAGCTTTCTTT
CASSQGGGSEAFF
>.|.|TRBV12-5|TRBJ2-5
TGTGCTAGTGTCTCCCTGGGGGTCGAGGGATCCCGAGAGACCCAGTACTTC
CASVSLGVEGSRETQYF
>.|.|TRBV9|TRBJ2-1
TGTGCCAGCAGCGTAGAATGGGGAGACGGGTATGAGCAGTTCTTC
CASSVEWGDGYEQFF
>.|once|TRBV30|TRBJ1-2
TGTGCCTGGACTTTGAGGGGGATAAGAGGCTACACCTTC
CAWTLRGIRGYTF
>.|.|TRBV28|TRBJ2-7
TGTGCCAGCAGTCGCTCCGGCCACGAGCGTCACGAGCAGTACTTC
CASSRSGHERHEQYF
>.|.|TRBV6-5|TRBJ1-5
TGTGCCAGCAGGCCCGACTTTCGAGGGAATCAGCCCCAGCATTTT
CASRPDFRGNQPQHF
>TRBD1|.|TRBV5-1|TRBJ1-1
TGCGCCAGCAGCTTAACAGGGGCCACTGAAGCTTTCTTT
CASSLTGATEAFF
>.|once|TRBV28|TRBJ1-6
TGTGCCAGCAGTGGACTGGGTGGGGATTCACCCCTCCACTTT
CASSGLGGDSPLHF
>TRBD1|once|TRBV27|TRBJ2-1
TGTGCCAGCAGTAAGGACAGGGGGCCGAATGAGCAGTTCTTC
CASSKDRGPNEQFF
>.|.|TRBV4-1|TRBJ2-1
TGCGCCAGCAGCCAAGATCAGGGATTGGGCAATGAGCAGTTCTTC
CASSQDQGLGNEQFF
>.|.|TRBV30|TRBJ1-6
TGTGCCTGGAACCCGGTAAAGTCACCCCTCCACTTT
CAWNPVKSPLHF
>TRBD2|.|TRBV5-1|TRBJ2-7
TGCGCCAGCAGCCCCCGGGGGGTGTACGAGCAGTACTTC
CASSPRGVYEQYF
>.|.|TRBV18|TRBJ1-6
TGTGCCAGCTCACCAGCGACTGGAGGGTCACCCCTCCACTTT
CASSPATGGSPLHF
>.|.|TRBV5-4|TRBJ1-1
TGTGCCAGCAGCTTGCAGGGCCGAACGAACACTGAAGCTTTCTTT
CASSLQGRTNTEAFF
>.|.|TRBV2|TRBJ2-3
TGTGCCAGCAGCCAGGGGATAACTAGCACAGATACGCAGTATTTT
CASSQGITSTDTQYF
>.|once|TRBV25-1|TRBJ1-1
TGTGCCAGCAGTGAATCGGACGTGGGCACTGAAGCTTTCTTT
CASSESDVGTEAFF
>.|once|TRBV6-5|TRBJ2-1
TGTGCCAGCAGTCGGGCGGGGCCCAACAATGAGCAGTTCTTC
CASSRAGPNNEQFF
>TRBD1|.|TRBV6-2/TRBV6-3|TRBJ1-4
TGTGCCAGCAGCCCAGGGACAGAGAATGAAAAACTGTTTTTT
CASSPGTENEKLFF
>.|once|TRBV5-1|TRBJ1-1
TGCGCCAGCAGCTTGTGGCCCTCCGTGAACACTGAAGCTTTCTTT
CASSLWPSVNTEAFF
>.|.|TRBV6-5|TRBJ1-2
TGTGCCAGCAGTTACTCGATTCGCGCGTCCTCCTATGGCTACACCTTC
CASSYSIRASSYGYTF
>.|.|TRBV7-2|TRBJ1-4
TGTGCCAGCAGCTTAGCTGCCCAGGGGGAAAAACTGTTTTTT
CASSLAAQGEKLFF
>.|.|TRBV19|TRBJ1-2
TGTGCCAGTAGTATACGGAACTATGGCTACACCTTC
CASSIRNYGYTF
>TRBD1|.|TRBV19|TRBJ2-2
TGTGCCAGTAGTATAAGACAGGGGTCCGGGGAGCTGTTTTTT
CASSIRQGSGELFF
>.|.|TRBV11-3|TRBJ1-1
TGTGCCAGCAGCCGTTTTTGGAACACTGAAGCTTTCTTT
CASSRFWNTEAFF
>.|.|TRBV7-9|TRBJ2-7
TGTGCCAGCAGCGTCGATAACAGGGTCCCCTACGAGCAGTACTTC
CASSVDNRVPYEQYF
>.|.|TRBV7-3|TRBJ1-1
TGTGCCAGCAGCTTAACAGGTACGAACACTGAAGCTTTCTTT
CASSLTGTNTEAFF
>.|.|TRBV9|TRBJ2-5
TGTGCCAGCAGCGTATCGCAGGGCGGGGAGACCCAGTACTTC
CASSVSQGGETQYF
>.|.|TRBV4-1|TRBJ2-7
TGCGCCAGCAGCCGTAACCCTCTACCAACCTACGAGCAGTACTTC
CASSRNPLPTYEQYF
>.|.|TRBV4-3|TRBJ2-1
TGCGCCAGCAGCCAAGAAACGGGGCTAGAAGGCGATGAGCAGTTCTTC
CASSQETGLEGDEQFF
>TRBD1|.|TRBV19|TRBJ2-7
TGTGCCAGTAGTAGCTCGGACAGGGATACCTACGAGCAGTACTTC
CASSSSDRDTYEQYF
>TRBD1|.|TRBV19|TRBJ2-1
TGTGCCAGTAGCAACGGACAGGGGCCCTACAATGAGCAGTTCTTC
CASSNGQGPYNEQFF
>.|.|TRBV27|TRBJ1-5
TGTGCCAGCAAGTCGCCAGAGAGCAATCAGCCCCAGCATTTT
CASKSPESNQPQHF
>.|.|TRBV4-1|TRBJ2-3
TGCGCCAGCAGCCAAGATCTTGGCCACGACGGGACAGATACGCAGTATTTT
CASSQDLGHDGTDTQYF
>TRBD2|few|TRBV23-1|TRBJ2-3
TGCGGAAAGCGGGGGGGCCCCGATGATACGCAGTATTTT
CGKRGGPDDTQYF